This T cell receptor beta chain was observed in a study of radiation and T cells in renal cell carcinoma. Generated by immunoSEQ multiplex PCR, the TCRdb table keeps only in-frame clones and is missing some. The table lists 100,000 to 150,000 clones, about four fifths of them singletons. Looked up from germline, CDR1 is SGHRS and CDR2 is YFSETQ. The CDR3 contains 15 residues. V was clipped by 1 base and J by 2 bases; unmatched bases: 3. The time point denotes: blood 2 weeks post-SBRT. Indicated treatment: 15 Gy SBRT to primary tumor, nephrectomy 4 weeks later. Findings of the study overall: From baseline, blood top tumor clonotypes peaked at 2 weeks post-radiation.

This clone was counted once. The antigen is unknown. Sequences were derived from blood, sampled from a patient whose treatment included radiotherapy and nephrectomy. This chain joins TRBV5-1 and TRBJ1-2; 9 nucleotides match TRBD1. The source is a man in his forties or fifties with renal cell carcinoma. The CDR3: CASSLSGTGNYGYTF. CDR3 nucleotides: TGCGCCAGCAGCTTGAGTGGGACAGGGAACTATGGCTACACCTTC.